This T cell receptor (beta chain) originates from a study of control samples from healthy donors and cancer patients. This table comes from immunoSEQ multiplex PCR, and its TCRdb copy is limited to in-frame clones, with some not included. Of roughly 170,000 clones listed, 90% to 95% are singletons. The germline V gene has CDR1 GTSNPN and CDR2 SVGIG (reference sequence). This CDR3 contains 13 residues. V was trimmed by 4 bases and J by 3 bases, leaving 9 bases between them. This clone was found once. The TCR sequence derives from a man aged 18-30 years in good health. Sequencing was performed on blood. V and J are TRBV30 and TRBJ2-2, with D unclear. The CDR3 coding sequence is TGTGCCTGGAAGGTAGCTTACACCGGGGAGCTGTTTTTT. This codes for CAWKVAYTGELFF.